Described below is a single TCR beta chain sequence and its context. Antigen unknown. This specimen comes from a study of cytomegalovirus exposure and HLA in healthy donors. Broader study findings: Upon later analysis, HLA-associated TCR beta chains proved more clonally expanded than other, equally common chains. A later analysis associated roughly 15,000 TCR beta sequences with HLA alleles at a 0.05 false discovery rate. Likely technical artifact: a cluster of highly shared sequence variants. Reportedly, TCR beta sequences accurately predicted HLA-A and HLA-B alleles in most subjects.

This CDR3 has 20 amino acids. The PCR used 60 Vbeta and 13 Jbeta primers. The table came from immunoSEQ multiplex PCR; TCRdb's copy has only in-frame clones and leaves some out. The sample shows some 120,000 clones, approximately 77% of them seen only once. The source of this sequence is a young man in good health and CMV-seronegative. The sequenced sample consisted of PBMCs. The genes are TRBV21-1 and TRBJ1-6; TRBD1 reflects the table's D call only, with no check against the DNA. TRBV21-1 is a listed pseudogene. CDR3 amino acids: CASRATGAAGKSSYNSPLHF. For the CDR3, the DNA is TGTGCCAGCAGGGCCACAGGGGCCGCTGGTAAAAGCTCCTATAATTCACCCCTCCACTTT.